The 32 T cell receptor beta chains presented below share a single source sample, sequenced in a study of cytomegalovirus exposure and HLA in healthy donors. 13 Jbeta primers and 60 Vbeta primers were used for the PCR. The data were produced by immunoSEQ multiplex PCR, yet TCRdb's version contains in-frame clones alone and is incomplete. The sample lists approximately 180,000 clones, 75% to 85% occurring once. Sequencing was carried out using PBMCs. The source is a woman in her forties or fifties in good health and CMV-seronegative.

The chain's CDR3 is CASSPQTGELFF. The CDR3 DNA reads as TGTGCCAGCAGTCCACAGACCGGGGAGCTGTTTTTT. The chain links TRBV27 to TRBJ2-2; D unclear. CDR1 and CDR2 from the germline V gene are MNHEY and SMNVEV (reference sequence). Trimming pared 5 bases from V and 5 bases from J, leaving 6 bases between. CDR3 length: 12 amino acids.

The chain has TRBV9 and TRBJ2-1; TRBD2 agrees at 12 bases. The CDR3 is made up of 17 amino acids. J was trimmed by 5 bases and V by 0 bases; bases with no gene match: 6. Germline-derived CDR1 and CDR2 are SGDLS and YYNGEE. In nucleotides, the CDR3 is TGTGCCAGCAGCGTAGGACTAGCGGGGGCCGAGGACAATGAGCAGTTCTTC. Its protein product is CASSVGLAGAEDNEQFF.

This clone was seen a few times. V and J are TRBV5-1 and TRBJ2-1, with a tentative D call TRBD2 (5 bases). This CDR3 is built from 16 residues. Per germline, CDR1 SGHRS and CDR2 YFSETQ. Trimming left V 4 bases short and J 4 bases short, with 18 bases between. The CDR3 loop is CASSPRGAEPYNEQFF. The CDR3 bases are TGCGCCAGCAGCCCGCGAGGAGCGGAACCTTACAATGAGCAGTTCTTC.

This chain connects TRBV13 to TRBJ2-2; D possibly corresponds to TRBD1 (5 bases). This CDR3 is built from 16 residues. Germline-derived CDR1 and CDR2 are PRHDT and FYEKMQ (reference sequence). V was pared by 3 bases and J by 2 bases, with 13 bases between. Written as DNA, the CDR3 is TGTGCCAGCAGCTTTATGAAGGGGATTAACACCGGGGAGCTGTTTTTT. Residues: CASSFMKGINTGELFF.

There are a few counts of this clone. The V call is TRBV7-2, the J call TRBJ1-1, with a weak D call TRBD1 (5 bases). V was pared by 2 bases and J by 0 bases, with 7 bases between. The germline gives CDR1 SGHTA, CDR2 FQGNSA. The CDR3 is 14 residues long. The CDR3 coding sequence is TGTGCCAGCAGCTTAATGGGGCTGAACACTGAAGCTTTCTTT. It translates to CASSLMGLNTEAFF.

The chain employs TRBV5-8 and TRBJ2-7, with 12 bases matching TRBD1. The CDR3 has 18 amino acids. The trim removed 0 bases at V and 2 bases at J, leaving 9 bases unmatched. Germline V CDR1 and CDR2: SGHTS, YDEGEE. CDR3 sequence (DNA): TGTGCCAGCAGCTTGGCGTCGGGACAGGGGGCGGCCGCCTACGAGCAGTACTTC. Protein sequence: CASSLASGQGAAAYEQYF.

CDR3: CASSPWGGGQPQHF. For the CDR3, the DNA is TGTGCCAGCAGCCCCTGGGGGGGAGGTCAGCCCCAGCATTTT. The chain is built from TRBV5-6 and TRBJ1-5; D might be TRBD1 (5 bases). Germline V lookup: CDR1 SGHDT, CDR2 YYEEEE. V was pared by 4 bases and J by 6 bases, with 14 bases between. The CDR3 totals 14 residues.

The rearrangement joins TRBV10-3 to TRBJ1-1, with 8 bases aligning to TRBD1. CDR3 length: 14 residues. Germline CDR1 reads ENHRY; CDR2 reads SYGVKD. The J segment lost 11 bases and the V segment lost 2 bases, leaving 10 bases of the junction unmatched. The CDR3 loop is CAISETAGGRGAFF. As DNA, the CDR3 is TGTGCCATCAGTGAGACAGCAGGGGGCCGGGGGGCTTTCTTT.

V gene TRBV27 combines with J gene TRBJ1-1; possibly TRBD1 for D (6 bases). V lost 4 bases, J lost 5 bases, and 14 bases lay in between. This CDR3 is built from 14 residues. Per germline, CDR1 MNHEY and CDR2 SMNVEV (reference sequence). The CDR3 loop is CASSYNRDITEAFF. The CDR3 coding sequence is TGTGCCAGCAGTTATAACAGGGATATAACTGAAGCTTTCTTT.

The rearrangement links TRBV7-9 to TRBJ1-6; D is undetermined. Germline CDR1 is SEHNR and CDR2 is FQNEAQ (reference sequence). V dropped 1 base and J dropped 3 bases, with 7 bases sitting between them. CDR3 length equals 15 residues. The CDR3 DNA reads as TGTGCCAGCAGCTTAGTGCGGGGCTATAATTCACCCCTCCACTTT. Its protein product is CASSLVRGYNSPLHF.

The CDR3: CASSRMGLRRGVISASSYNEQFF. The CDR3 DNA reads TGTGCCAGTAGTAGAATGGGGCTAAGGCGCGGGGTAATCTCTGCGAGCTCCTACAATGAGCAGTTCTTC. This sequence joins TRBV19 and TRBJ2-1; D is possibly TRBD2 (6 bases). With 4 bases removed from V and 0 bases from J, the gap between germline ends came to 34 bases. This CDR3 has 23 amino acids. CDR1 and CDR2 (germline): LNHDA, SQIVND (reference sequence).

This clone turned up a few times. J is TRBJ2-1 and V is TRBV6-4, with TRBD1 as a possible D gene (5 bases). V was cut by 4 bases and J by 4 bases, with 20 bases left in between. The CDR3 consists of 17 residues. Germline V gene data show CDR1 as MRHNA and CDR2 as SNTAGT. The CDR3 DNA reads as TGTGCCAGCAGTGTTCGTGCGTCAGGGCGGCTTTACAATGAGCAGTTCTTC. As protein: CASSVRASGRLYNEQFF.

The rearrangement joins TRBV5-1 to TRBJ2-1, with a tentative D call TRBD1 (6 bases). The V end was cut by 3 bases, the J end by 6 bases, with 7 bases between. The CDR3 covers 12 residues. From germline, CDR1 is SGHRS and CDR2 YFSETQ. In nucleotides, the CDR3 is TGCGCCAGCAGCTCCAGGGGCAATGAGCAGTTCTTC. This sequence encodes CASSSRGNEQFF. Complete variable domain (other parts from reference TRBV5-1 and TRBJ2-1): KAGVTQTPRYLIKTRGQQVTLSCSPISGHRSVSWYQQTPGQGLQFLFEYFSETQRNKGNFPGRFSGRQFSNSRSEMNVSTLELGDSALYLCASSSRGNEQFFGPGTRLTVL.

This clone has just one count. The genes are TRBV9 and TRBJ2-7; D is perhaps TRBD1 (6 bases). This CDR3 region has 16 residues. The V and J ends lost 0 bases and 5 bases respectively, with 18 bases between them. Germline CDR1 SGDLS, CDR2 YYNGEE. DNA of the CDR3: TGTGCCAGCAGCGTAGGGATCGGGGCAGGGGCCCACGAGCAGTACTTC. Encoded protein: CASSVGIGAGAHEQYF.

The chain combines TRBV6-5 with TRBJ1-2; D may be TRBD1 (5 bases). The V gene lost 4 bases and the J gene lost 0 bases, with 12 bases spanning the gap. The V gene's germline CDR1 is MNHEY and CDR2 SVGAGI. CDR3 length equals 15 residues. The CDR3 loop reads CASSSQALSNYGYTF. CDR3 nucleotide sequence: TGTGCCAGCAGTTCACAGGCGCTTTCTAACTATGGCTACACCTTC.

The rearrangement links TRBV6-5 to TRBJ1-1; 7 bases are shared with TRBD1. The CDR3 length is 14 residues. V shed 3 bases and J 6 bases; nucleotides not matched to a gene: 7. In germline, CDR1 is MNHEY, CDR2 SVGAGI. The chain's CDR3 is CASSYNRGGAEAFF. The CDR3 bases are TGTGCCAGCAGTTATAACAGGGGTGGGGCTGAAGCTTTCTTT.

The rearrangement links TRBV27 to TRBJ1-5; no clear D gene. Trimming removed 2 bases at V and 4 bases at J, with 12 bases between. The CDR3 runs 15 residues. CDR1 and CDR2 (germline): MNHEY, SMNVEV (reference sequence). CDR3 region: CASSLGMGGNQPQHF. The CDR3, as DNA: TGTGCCAGCAGTTTAGGGATGGGAGGTAATCAGCCCCAGCATTTT.

V is TRBV5-6 and J is TRBJ2-5; possibly TRBD2 for D (5 bases). Trimming shortened V by 4 bases and J by 2 bases, and 9 bases separated the two germline ends. CDR3 length equals 13 residues. Germline V gives CDR1 SGHDT, CDR2 YYEEEE. CDR3 loop: CASSGGLQETQYF. DNA of the CDR3: TGTGCCAGCAGCGGCGGGCTTCAAGAGACCCAGTACTTC.

V and J are TRBV7-9 and TRBJ1-4; D might be TRBD1 (6 bases). V gave up 6 bases and J gave up 6 bases, with 17 bases separating them. Germline values: CDR1 SEHNR, CDR2 FQNEAQ (reference sequence). This CDR3 contains 15 residues. CDR3 protein: CASSPLGGKYEKLFF. For the CDR3, the DNA is TGTGCCAGCAGTCCGCTTGGGGGCAAGTATGAAAAACTGTTTTTT.

This clone has more than one count but fewer than ten. J is TRBJ2-2 and V is TRBV5-4, with 8 bases aligning to TRBD1. This CDR3 comprises 16 residues. The V and J ends lost 1 base and 4 bases, in that order; junction bases with no gene match: 6. CDR1 SGHNT and CDR2 YYREEE come from the germline V gene (reference sequence). The CDR3 sequence: CASSLKAGGGTGELFF. The CDR3 DNA reads as TGTGCCAGCAGCTTGAAGGCAGGGGGCGGCACCGGGGAGCTGTTTTTT.

This clone was detected a few times. The chain couples TRBV2 to TRBJ2-7, with unresolved D. Germline CDR1 reads SNHLY; CDR2 reads FYNNEI. The CDR3 is 12 amino acids. V gave up 8 bases and J gave up 3 bases, with 11 bases separating them. This CDR3 is CASLRGFYEQYF. CDR3 nucleotides: TGTGCCAGCCTGAGAGGATTCTACGAGCAGTACTTC.

V gene TRBV9 combines with J gene TRBJ2-5; TRBD2 might be the D (6 bases). The J call may be wrong; the DNA end is better matched by TRBJ2-7. Germline CDR1 is SGDLS and CDR2 is YYNGEE. The CDR3 contains 14 residues. CDR3: CASSSGGYRYEQYF. The CDR3 nucleotides are TGTGCCAGCAGCTCTGGGGGGTACAGGTACGAGCAGTACTTC.

The genes are TRBV15 and TRBJ2-7; D is perhaps TRBD2 (5 bases). The CDR3 runs to 14 residues. With 5 bases removed from V and 7 bases from J, the gap between germline ends came to 18 bases. Looked up from germline, CDR1 is LNHNV and CDR2 is YYDKDF (reference sequence). The CDR3 loop reads CATSSRREPREQYF. The CDR3 coding sequence is TGTGCCACCAGCTCCCGCCGGGAACCAAGGGAGCAGTACTTC.

This chain uses TRBV27 with TRBJ1-1, with a possible D match to TRBD1 (5 bases). V was shortened by 2 bases and J by 0 bases, with 13 bases between the two germline ends. The CDR3 covers 16 residues. Germline-derived CDR1 and CDR2 are MNHEY and SMNVEV (reference sequence). The CDR3 DNA reads as TGTGCCAGCAGTTTAGTCCGGGGACTACTGAACACTGAAGCTTTCTTT. Its protein product is CASSLVRGLLNTEAFF.

This clone was observed a few times. The chain joins TRBV13 to TRBJ1-1; D unclear. The germline V and J ends were trimmed by 0 bases and 3 bases, with 8 bases remaining between them. The germline V gene encodes CDR1 PRHDT and CDR2 FYEKMQ (reference sequence). The CDR3 is made up of 14 amino acids. In DNA form, the CDR3 reads TGTGCCAGCAGCTTAGGCTTACGGGACACTGAAGCTTTCTTT. It yields the protein CASSLGLRDTEAFF. The whole variable domain, remainder taken from reference TRBV13 and TRBJ1-1, is AAGVIQSPRHLIKEKRETATLKCYPIPRHDTVYWYQQGPGQDPQFLISFYEKMQSDKGSIPDRFSAQQFSDYHSELNMSSLELGDSALYFCASSLGLRDTEAFFGQGTRLTVV.

The V gene is TRBV19, the J gene TRBJ1-5, with 7 bases matching TRBD1. The CDR3 is made up of 17 amino acids. The V gene end was trimmed by 6 bases and the J gene end by 0 bases; junction bases not matched to a gene: 11. Germline lookup yields CDR1 LNHDA and CDR2 SQIVND (reference sequence). For the CDR3, the DNA is TGTGCCAGTAGCCCAGAGGGACAGCCTTATAGCAATCAGCCCCAGCATTTT. It encodes CASSPEGQPYSNQPQHF.

The chain uses TRBV7-3 and TRBJ2-7; TRBD1 matches at 9 bases. The CDR3 runs to 13 residues. Germline loops: CDR1 SGHTA, CDR2 FQGTGA. Trimming at V came to 5 bases and at J to 5 bases, leaving 4 bases not matched to a gene. The CDR3 spells CASSNTGGNEQYF. Here the CDR3 DNA reads TGTGCCAGCAGCAACACAGGGGGCAACGAGCAGTACTTC. Using reference TRBV7-3 and TRBJ2-7 for the parts outside the CDR3, the full variable domain is GAGVSQTPSNKVTEKGKYVELRCDPISGHTALYWYRQSLGQGPEFLIYFQGTGAADDSGLPNDRFFAVRPEGSVSTLKIQRTERGDSAVYLCASSNTGGNEQYFGPGTRLTVT.

The chain links TRBV5-6 to TRBJ1-1; D ambiguous. The CDR3 covers 13 residues. The germline CDR1 and CDR2 sequences are SGHDT and YYEEEE. With 5 bases removed from V and 1 base from J, the gap between germline ends came to 9 bases. The CDR3 is CASRPTRNTEAFF. CDR3 in DNA: TGTGCCAGCAGACCCACTAGGAACACTGAAGCTTTCTTT. Based on the CDR3 plus reference TRBV5-6 and TRBJ1-1, the full variable domain is DAGVTQSPTHLIKTRGQQVTLRCSPKSGHDTVSWYQQALGQGPQFIFQYYEEEERQRGNFPDRFSGHQFPNYSSELNVNALLLGDSALYLCASRPTRNTEAFFGQGTRLTVV.

This chain joins TRBV27 and TRBJ2-1, with 7 bases lining up with TRBD2. Germline V lookup: CDR1 MNHEY, CDR2 SMNVEV (reference sequence). The CDR3 is 14 amino acids. J was trimmed by 5 bases and V by 5 bases; bases with no gene match: 6. The CDR3 sequence is CASSQWGTNNEQFF. Here the CDR3 DNA reads TGTGCCAGCAGTCAATGGGGGACTAACAATGAGCAGTTCTTC.

This chain joins TRBV2 and TRBJ2-7, with TRBD1 matching 7 bases. CDR1 is SNHLY, CDR2 FYNNEI, per germline. The V gene end was trimmed by 5 bases and the J gene end by 3 bases; junction bases not matched to a gene: 1. There are 12 residues in the CDR3. The CDR3 reads CASSRDSYEQYF. CDR3 DNA sequence: TGTGCCAGCAGTCGGGACAGCTACGAGCAGTACTTC.

The CDR3 bases are TGTGCCAGCAGCTTCGACGGGAGCAATCAGCCCCAGCATTTT. It translates to CASSFDGSNQPQHF. The chain uses TRBV5-4 and TRBJ1-5; D not resolved. V lost 2 bases, J lost 1 base, and 7 bases lay in between. The germline V gene has CDR1 SGHNT and CDR2 YYREEE (reference sequence). The CDR3 consists of 14 residues.

The chain recombines TRBV7-9 with TRBJ2-2, with a weak D call TRBD1 (6 bases). The germline V gene encodes CDR1 SEHNR and CDR2 FQNEAQ (reference sequence). CDR3 length: 14 amino acids. Trimming took 6 bases from V and 7 from J, leaving 15 bases between them. The CDR3 bases are TGTGCCAGCAGGGCGACACCACAGGGCGGGGAGCTGTTTTTT. Protein product: CASRATPQGGELFF. The entire variable domain, with the rest obtained from reference TRBV7-9 and TRBJ2-2, is as follows: DTGVSQNPRHKITKRGQNVTFRCDPISEHNRLYWYRQTLGQGPEFLTYFQNEAQLEKSRLLSDRFSAERPKGSFSTLEIQRTEQGDSAMYLCASRATPQGGELFFGEGSRLTVL.